The 4 T cell receptor beta chains reported below all come from one sample, sequenced in a study of blood T cell repertoires in COVID-19. Data came from immunoSEQ multiplex PCR; TCRdb stores just in-frame clones and leaves some out. The sample consists of roughly 160,000 clones, roughly 80% of them appearing once. The material sequenced was PBMCs or T cells enriched from blood (not recorded which). These receptors all stem from a woman aged 40 to 55 with acute COVID-19.

The V call is TRBV6-1, the J call TRBJ1-3, with D possibly TRBD1 on 6 matching bases. This CDR3 has 16 residues. The V gene lost 0 bases and the J gene lost 2 bases, with 11 bases spanning the gap. Germline V gives CDR1 MNHNS, CDR2 SASEGT. The CDR3 reads CASSEAGAGAGNTIYF. The CDR3, as DNA: TGTGCCAGCAGTGAAGCGGGGGCCGGGGCTGGAAACACCATATATTTT.

V is TRBV5-5 and J is TRBJ1-1; D gene ambiguous. The ends were cut back, 4 bases at V and 0 bases at J, with 10 bases in the middle. The CDR3 has 14 residues. Germline-derived CDR1 and CDR2 are SGHKS and YYEKEE (reference sequence). CDR3 in DNA: TGTGCCAGCAGCCCAACCCAGATGAACACTGAAGCTTTCTTT. Translated, it gives CASSPTQMNTEAFF.

V is TRBV12-5 and J is TRBJ2-1, with 9 bases that match TRBD2. The CDR3 is made up of 18 amino acids. J gave up 0 bases and V 2 bases, and 8 bases lay outside the gene matches. Germline assignment: CDR1 LGHNT and CDR2 FRNRAP. The CDR3 nucleotides are TGTGCTAGTGGTTTGACAGGAGCGGGAGGATACTCCTACAATGAGCAGTTCTTC. Translating it yields CASGLTGAGGYSYNEQFF.

The V call is TRBV10-1, the J call TRBJ1-6; the D gene is possibly TRBD1 (5 bases). The CDR3 is 14 amino acids. The V end was cut by 4 bases, the J end by 5 bases, with 9 bases between. Germline loops: CDR1 WNHNN, CDR2 SYGVQD (reference sequence). The CDR3, as DNA: TGCGCCAGCAGTGCGTCCAGGGATAATTCACCCCTCCACTTT. Translation gives CASSASRDNSPLHF.